This TCR beta chain was captured by sequencing in a study of T cell repertoires in cytomegalovirus infection. Study overall: Matching HLA type and CMV infection were both indicated by public TCR beta signatures. Study-wide results and caveats: HLA-C-restricted CMV-specific TCR beta clonotypes prevailed in the ex vivo response. Summed frequency of shared TCR beta families picked out CMV carriers who also had the relevant HLA.

This clonotype occurred a few times. Its antigen is still unknown. Germline V gives CDR1 ENHRY, CDR2 SYGVKD. The CDR3 has 14 residues. J lost 4 bases, V lost 3 bases, and 3 bases had no gene match. Via MiXCR, TCRdb re-called the reads, giving one row per CDR3 protein. The sample lists roughly 630,000 distinct CDR3 sequences, 20% to 25% seen once, with approximately 8% in the top ten. Sample: CD8+ T cells from PBMCs. This chain uses TRBV10-3 with TRBJ1-5; 7 bases match TRBD1. This receptor was taken from a human donor in good health (CMV status not recorded). Some clones in this sample may be carry-over from other donors' samples. CDR3 DNA sequence: TGTGCCATCAGTGACGGGGACAGAAATCAGCCCCAGCATTTT. Translation: CAISDGDRNQPQHF.